This T cell receptor beta chain was captured in a study of CD8 T cells in ankylosing spondylitis. This CDR3 contains 14 residues. The germline gives CDR1 DFQATT, CDR2 SNEGSKA (reference sequence). V was shortened by 4 bases and J by 5 bases, with 18 bases between the two germline ends. MiXCR was run by TCRdb on the 5' RACE reads, yielding one entry per CDR3 protein. Of fewer than 250,000 distinct CDR3 sequences in the sample, more than 25% were seen once. The material sequenced was blood, either unsorted or a sorted T cell fraction (not recorded which). This chain connects TRBV20-1 to TRBJ2-7, with D perhaps TRBD1 or TRBD2 (5 bases each). This TCR was sampled from a male donor with ankylosing spondylitis or in good health (not recorded which). CDR3 in amino acids: CSATAPLRGDEQYF. CDR3 nucleotide sequence: TGCAGTGCTACAGCTCCCCTACGGGGCGACGAGCAGTACTTC.